This TCR beta chain is from a study of OX40 agonist ivuxolimab in advanced cancers. Study details: Two cutaneous melanoma patients and one hepatocellular carcinoma patient, three in all, had partial responses. Study findings and constraints: On average, CD8+ T cells showed a greater number of expanded clones than CD4+.

To note about this clone: The antigen remains unidentified.

The CDR3 is 13 residues long. V dropped 4 bases and J dropped 5 bases, with 11 bases sitting between them. The germline V gene has CDR1 SGHNT and CDR2 YYREEE (reference sequence). Sequenced by immunoSEQ multiplex PCR; TCRdb stores in-frame clones only, minus some. Of around 53,000 clones in the sample, 85% are singletons; the top ten hold around 21%. This chain links TRBV5-4 with TRBJ2-3; D ambiguous. The receptor was derived from an adult with an advanced solid tumor such as melanoma, head and neck, liver or kidney cancer. Sequencing used CD4+ or CD8+ T cells sorted from blood, obtained in a trial of the OX40 agonist ivuxolimab. CDR3 in DNA: TGTGCCAGCAGCGCCGGGCTAGGAGATACGCAGTATTTT. Translation: CASSAGLGDTQYF.